The present T cell receptor beta chain was sequenced within a study of neurological immune-mediated disorders. This clonotype was detected ten times or more. The CDR3 is made up of 15 amino acids. V was trimmed by 1 base and J by 6 bases, leaving 16 bases between them. CDR1 and CDR2 from the germline V gene are LGHDT and YNNKEL (reference sequence). TCRdb called the 5' RACE reads again in MiXCR, with one record for every CDR3 protein. Of more than 20,000 distinct CDR3 sequences in the sample, around 2.5% were seen once. This chain links TRBV3-1 with TRBJ2-7; D is undetermined. The receptor was isolated from a woman aged 50 to 65 with multiple sclerosis. The sequencing sample was made of PBMCs. CDR3 coding DNA: TGTGCCAGCAGCCAAGTGGAAGGGCATCTAGGCGAGCAGTACTTC. Protein product: CASSQVEGHLGEQYF.